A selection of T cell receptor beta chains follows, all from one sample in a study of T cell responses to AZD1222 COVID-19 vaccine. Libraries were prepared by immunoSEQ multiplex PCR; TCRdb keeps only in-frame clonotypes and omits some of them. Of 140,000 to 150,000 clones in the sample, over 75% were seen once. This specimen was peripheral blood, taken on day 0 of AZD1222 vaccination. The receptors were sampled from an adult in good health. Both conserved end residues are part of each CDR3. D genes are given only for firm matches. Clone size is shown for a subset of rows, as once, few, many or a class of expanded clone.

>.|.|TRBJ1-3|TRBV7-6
TGTGCCAGCAGCCGGGGACACCAGAACTCTGGAAACACCATATATTTT
CASSRGHQNSGNTIYF
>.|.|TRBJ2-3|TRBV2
TGTGCCAGCGTTCCGGCGGATAGCACAGATACGCAGTATTTT
CASVPADSTDTQYF
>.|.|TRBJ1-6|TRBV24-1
TGTGCCACCAGATCCGTGAGCTCCTATAATTCACCCCTCCACTTT
CATRSVSSYNSPLHF
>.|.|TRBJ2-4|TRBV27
TGTGCCAGCAGTTTGCACAGGGCGGGAAACATTCAGTACTTC
CASSLHRAGNIQYF
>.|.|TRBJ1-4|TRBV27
TGTGCCAGGAGGGACTGTTCGGCTAATGAAAAACTGTTTTTT
CARRDCSANEKLFF
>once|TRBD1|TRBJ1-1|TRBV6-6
TGTGCCAGCAGTTACCGCAGGGGGCTCACTGAAGCTTTCTTT
CASSYRRGLTEAFF
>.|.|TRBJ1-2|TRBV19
TGTGCCAGTAAAAACTACGGCGGGGACTATGGCTACACCTTC
CASKNYGGDYGYTF
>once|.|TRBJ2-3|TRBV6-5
TGTGCCAGCAGTTTATCCCTGAGGGGAAGCACAGATACGCAGTATTTT
CASSLSLRGSTDTQYF
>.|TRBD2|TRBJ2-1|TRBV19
TGTGCCAGTAGTCCTACTAGCGGCCACAATGAGCAGTTCTTC
CASSPTSGHNEQFF
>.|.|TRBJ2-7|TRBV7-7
TGTGCCAGCAGCTTATTTCAGGGCTACGAGCAGTACTTC
CASSLFQGYEQYF
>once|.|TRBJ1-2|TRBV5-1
TGCGCCAGCAGCTTTGACGGGAACTATGGCTACACCTTC
CASSFDGNYGYTF
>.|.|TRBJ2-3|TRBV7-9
TGTGCCAGCAGCATTAAGCGAGATACGCAGTATTTT
CASSIKRDTQYF
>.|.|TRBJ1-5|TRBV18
TGTGCCAGCTCACCACCTAATACAGGGAATCGGCCCCAGCATTTT
CASSPPNTGNRPQHF
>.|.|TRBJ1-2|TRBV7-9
TGTGCCAGCAGCTTATTGTCAGCTCAAGATGGCTACACCTTC
CASSLLSAQDGYTF
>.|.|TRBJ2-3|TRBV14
TGTGCCAGCAGCCAAGATTGGGCGGGCACAGATACGCAGTATTTT
CASSQDWAGTDTQYF
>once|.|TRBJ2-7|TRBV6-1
TGTGCCAGCAGTGCCGCTCCTGGTTTAGCCGACTACGAGCAGTACTTC
CASSAAPGLADYEQYF
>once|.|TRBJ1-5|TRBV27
TGTGCCAGCAGTTTATCCGCAGGCGCCTATAGCAATCAGCCCCAGCATTTT
CASSLSAGAYSNQPQHF